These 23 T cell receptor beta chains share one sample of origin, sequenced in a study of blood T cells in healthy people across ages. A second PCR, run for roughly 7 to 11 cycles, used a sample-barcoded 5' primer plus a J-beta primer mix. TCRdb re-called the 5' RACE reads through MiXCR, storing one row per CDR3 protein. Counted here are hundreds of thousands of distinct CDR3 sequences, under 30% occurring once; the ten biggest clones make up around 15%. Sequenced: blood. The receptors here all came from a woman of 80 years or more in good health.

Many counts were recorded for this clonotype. The CDR3 nucleotides read TGTGCCAGCTCACTTTTGCCGGGCCCAGATACGCAGTATTTT. Translation gives CASSLLPGPDTQYF. The chain is built from TRBV18 and TRBJ2-3; D not certain. CDR1 KGHSH and CDR2 LQKENI come from the germline V gene. Trimming pared 4 bases from V and 4 bases from J, leaving 12 bases between. The CDR3 length is 14 residues.

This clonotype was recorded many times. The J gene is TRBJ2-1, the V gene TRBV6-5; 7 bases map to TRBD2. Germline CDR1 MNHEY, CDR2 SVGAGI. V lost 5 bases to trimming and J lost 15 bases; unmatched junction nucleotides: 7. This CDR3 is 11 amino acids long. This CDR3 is CASSNGGIRFF. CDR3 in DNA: TGTGCCAGCAGTAACGGGGGGATTAGGTTCTTC.

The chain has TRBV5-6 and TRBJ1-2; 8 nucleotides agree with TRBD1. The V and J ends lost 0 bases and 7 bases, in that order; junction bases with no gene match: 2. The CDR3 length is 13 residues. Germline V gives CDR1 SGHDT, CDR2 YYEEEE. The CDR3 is CASSLGDRPGYTF. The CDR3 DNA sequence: TGTGCCAGCAGCTTGGGGGACAGGCCTGGCTACACCTTC.

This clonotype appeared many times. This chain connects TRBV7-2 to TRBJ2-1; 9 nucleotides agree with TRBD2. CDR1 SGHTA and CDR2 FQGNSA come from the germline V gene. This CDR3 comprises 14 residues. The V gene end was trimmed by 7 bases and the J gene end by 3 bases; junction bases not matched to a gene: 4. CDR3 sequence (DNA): TGTGCCAGCACCCCAGCGGGGGGCTACAATGAGCAGTTCTTC. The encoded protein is CASTPAGGYNEQFF.

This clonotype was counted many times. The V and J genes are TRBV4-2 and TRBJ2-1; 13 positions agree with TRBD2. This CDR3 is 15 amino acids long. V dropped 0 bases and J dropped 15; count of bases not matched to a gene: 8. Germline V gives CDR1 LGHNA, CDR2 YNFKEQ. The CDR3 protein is CASSQESRTSGGWFF. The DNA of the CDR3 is TGTGCCAGCAGCCAAGAATCCCGGACTAGCGGGGGATGGTTCTTC.

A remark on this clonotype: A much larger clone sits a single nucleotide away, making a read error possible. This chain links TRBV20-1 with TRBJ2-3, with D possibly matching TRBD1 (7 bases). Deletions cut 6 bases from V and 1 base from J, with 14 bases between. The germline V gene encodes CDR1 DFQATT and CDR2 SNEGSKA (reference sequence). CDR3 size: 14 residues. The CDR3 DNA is TGCAGTGCGTCAGGGGGGAAGGGCACAGATACGCAGTATTTT. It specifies CSASGGKGTDTQYF.

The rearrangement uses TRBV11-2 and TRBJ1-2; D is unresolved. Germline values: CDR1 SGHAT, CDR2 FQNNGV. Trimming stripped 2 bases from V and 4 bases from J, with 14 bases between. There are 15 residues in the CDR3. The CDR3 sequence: CASSLRRSGTYGYTF. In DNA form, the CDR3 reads TGTGCCAGCAGCTTACGGCGGTCTGGAACCTATGGCTACACCTTC.

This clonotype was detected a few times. CDR3 bases: TGTGCCACTCTCCGGTCCCAGCCCCAGCATTTT. The encoded protein is CATLRSQPQHF. This sequence joins TRBV24-1 and TRBJ1-5; no clear D. V was cut by 10 bases and J by 7 bases, with 10 bases left in between. Germline V CDR1 and CDR2: KGHDR, SFDVKD. The CDR3 spans 11 residues.

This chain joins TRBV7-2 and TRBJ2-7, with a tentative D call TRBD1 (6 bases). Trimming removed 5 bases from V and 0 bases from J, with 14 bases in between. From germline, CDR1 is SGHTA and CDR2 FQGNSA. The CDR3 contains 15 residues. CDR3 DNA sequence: TGTGCCAGCAGCGCAACAGGGACCTACTCCTACGAGCAGTACTTC. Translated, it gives CASSATGTYSYEQYF.

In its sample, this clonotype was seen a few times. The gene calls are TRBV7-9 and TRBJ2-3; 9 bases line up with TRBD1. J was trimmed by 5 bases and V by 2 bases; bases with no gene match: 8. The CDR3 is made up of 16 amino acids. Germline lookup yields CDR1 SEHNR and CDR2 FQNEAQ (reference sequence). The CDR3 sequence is CASSLTQGAGVDTQYF. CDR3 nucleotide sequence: TGTGCCAGCAGCTTAACACAGGGGGCAGGGGTAGATACGCAGTATTTT.

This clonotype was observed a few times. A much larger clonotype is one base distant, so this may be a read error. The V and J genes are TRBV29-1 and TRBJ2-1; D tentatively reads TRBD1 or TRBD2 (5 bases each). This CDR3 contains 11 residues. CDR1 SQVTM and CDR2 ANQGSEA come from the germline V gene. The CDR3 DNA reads TGCACCTTGAGGGGAAGCGACGGCCAGTTCTTC. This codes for CTLRGSDGQFF.

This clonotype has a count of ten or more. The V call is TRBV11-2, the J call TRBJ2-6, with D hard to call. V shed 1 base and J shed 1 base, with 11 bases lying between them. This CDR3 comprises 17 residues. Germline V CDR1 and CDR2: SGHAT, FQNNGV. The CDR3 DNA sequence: TGTGCCAGCAGCTTAGTCCCGGACCAATCTGGGGCCAACGTCCTGACTTTC. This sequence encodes CASSLVPDQSGANVLTF.

CDR3 amino acids: CASSRGGGQSGLYNEQFF. As DNA, the CDR3 is TGTGCCAGCAGTCGCGGCGGGGGACAGTCCGGACTATACAATGAGCAGTTCTTC. The genes are TRBV7-2 and TRBJ2-1, with D perhaps TRBD1 or TRBD2 (7 bases each). Germline-derived CDR1 and CDR2 are SGHTA and FQGNSA. V was cut by 6 bases and J by 4 bases, with 25 bases left in between. The CDR3 spans 18 residues.

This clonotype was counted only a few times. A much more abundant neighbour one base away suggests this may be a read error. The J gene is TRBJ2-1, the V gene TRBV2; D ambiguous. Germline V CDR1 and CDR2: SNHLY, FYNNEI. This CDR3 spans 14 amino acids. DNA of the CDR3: TGTGCCAGCAAGACGGCGAGCTCCTACAATGGGCAGTTCTTC. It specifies CASKTASSYNGQFF.

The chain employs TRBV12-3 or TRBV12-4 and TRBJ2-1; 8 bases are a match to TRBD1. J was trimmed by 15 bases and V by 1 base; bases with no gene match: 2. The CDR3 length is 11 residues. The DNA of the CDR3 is TGTGCCAGCAGTTTAGGACAGGGGACGTTCTTC. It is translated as CASSLGQGTFF.

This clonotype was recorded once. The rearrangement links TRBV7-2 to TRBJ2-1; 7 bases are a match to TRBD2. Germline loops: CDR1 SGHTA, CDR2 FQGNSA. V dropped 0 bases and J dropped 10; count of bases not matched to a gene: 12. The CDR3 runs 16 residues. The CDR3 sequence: CASSLAPGGRGGEQFF. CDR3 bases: TGTGCCAGCAGCTTAGCTCCTGGAGGGAGGGGAGGCGAGCAGTTCTTC.

The CDR3 reads CSANRKGLTNYGYTF. For the CDR3, the DNA is TGCAGTGCCAATAGGAAGGGTCTGACTAACTATGGCTACACCTTC. The rearrangement uses TRBV20-1 and TRBJ1-2; the D is unclear. CDR3 length equals 15 residues. Trimming cost V 6 bases and J 0 bases, with 17 bases left between them. Germline CDR1 and CDR2: DFQATT and SNEGSKA (reference sequence).

CDR3 loop: CSASDRGSYGYTF. The CDR3 DNA reads as TGCAGTGCTTCGGACAGGGGAAGCTATGGCTACACCTTC. The chain joins TRBV20-1 to TRBJ1-2; 9 bases agree with TRBD1. V shed 5 bases, J shed 4 bases, and the junction held 5 bases outside the gene matches. The germline V gene encodes CDR1 DFQATT and CDR2 SNEGSKA (reference sequence). The CDR3 consists of 13 residues.

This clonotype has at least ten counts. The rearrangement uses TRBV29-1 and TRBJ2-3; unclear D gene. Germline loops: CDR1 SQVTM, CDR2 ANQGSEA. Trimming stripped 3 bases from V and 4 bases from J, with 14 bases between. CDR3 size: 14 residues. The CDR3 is CSVEKVSAPDTQYF. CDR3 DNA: TGCAGCGTTGAGAAGGTCTCGGCCCCAGATACGCAGTATTTT.

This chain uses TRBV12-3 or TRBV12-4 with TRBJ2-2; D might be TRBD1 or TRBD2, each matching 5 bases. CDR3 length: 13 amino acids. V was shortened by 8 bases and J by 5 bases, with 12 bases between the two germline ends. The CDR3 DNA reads TGTGCCAGCGCTGGGACGGGGACCGGGGAGCTGTTTTTT. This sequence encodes CASAGTGTGELFF.

CDR3 amino acids: CATSKGGGPGELFF. The CDR3 DNA follows: TGTGCCACCAGCAAAGGTGGGGGACCCGGGGAGCTGTTTTTT. The chain employs TRBV15 and TRBJ2-2; D possibly matches TRBD1 or TRBD2 (5 bases each). Germline values: CDR1 LNHNV, CDR2 YYDKDF (reference sequence). The V and J ends lost 4 bases and 6 bases respectively, with 12 bases between them. The CDR3 has 14 residues.

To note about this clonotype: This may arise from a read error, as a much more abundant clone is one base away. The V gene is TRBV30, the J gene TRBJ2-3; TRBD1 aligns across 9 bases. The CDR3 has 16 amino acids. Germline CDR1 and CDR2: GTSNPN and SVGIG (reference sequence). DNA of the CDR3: TGTGCCTGGAGTGGGGGGACAGGGAGGAGGACAGATGCGCAGTATTTT. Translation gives CAWSGGTGRRTDAQYF.

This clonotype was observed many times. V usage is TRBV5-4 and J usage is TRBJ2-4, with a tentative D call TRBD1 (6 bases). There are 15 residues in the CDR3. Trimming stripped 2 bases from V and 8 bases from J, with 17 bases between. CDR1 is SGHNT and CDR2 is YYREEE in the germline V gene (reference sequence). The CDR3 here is CASSFRTAGTDIQYF. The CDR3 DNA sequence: TGTGCCAGCAGCTTCCGGACAGCCGGGACGGACATTCAGTACTTC.